The clone carrying this T cell receptor (beta chain) appeared many times. Germline and junction disagree at one end, which may indicate a read error. The data derive from a study of neurological immune-mediated disorders. One entry per CDR3 protein, called by TCRdb with MiXCR from the 5' RACE reads. The sample records tens of thousands of distinct CDR3 sequences, 2% to 3% being singletons. Material: PBMCs. The sequence was obtained from a woman in her 30s with multiple sclerosis.

For the CDR3, the DNA is TGTGCCAGCAGTTTACTCTTGGCAGGGGTGGCCTTC. Protein: CASSLLLAGVAF. V usage is TRBV12-3 or TRBV12-4 and J usage is TRBJ2-1; TRBD1 might be the D (6 bases). The CDR3 length is 12 residues.